The 21 T cell receptor beta chains below come from one sample, sequenced in a study of T cell responses to AZD1222 COVID-19 vaccine. Assay: immunoSEQ multiplex PCR; the TCRdb copy retains only in-frame clones and omits some. This table has approximately 200,000 clones, 90% to 95% appearing once. The material was peripheral blood, obtained on day 0 of AZD1222 vaccination. These receptors all come from an adult in good health.

The gene calls are TRBV6-1 and TRBJ1-5, with unresolved D. Germline CDR1 reads MNHNS; CDR2 reads SASEGT. Trimming removed 4 bases at V and 0 bases at J, with 16 bases between. This CDR3 is 17 amino acids long. This CDR3 is CASSVPRQRYSNQPQHF. DNA for the CDR3: TGTGCCAGCAGTGTGCCTAGACAAAGATATAGCAATCAGCCCCAGCATTTT.

The chain couples TRBV7-3 to TRBJ2-3; 8 nucleotides line up with TRBD2. Germline assignment: CDR1 SGHTA and CDR2 FQGTGA. V trimming: 5 bases; J trimming: 4 bases; junction bases outside the gene matches: 8. The CDR3 is 15 residues long. The CDR3: CASSRSGSNADTQYF. CDR3 nucleotides: TGTGCCAGCAGCCGAAGCGGGAGTAATGCAGATACGCAGTATTTT.

This chain uses TRBV24-1 with TRBJ2-2, with TRBD1 matching 7 bases. The CDR3 has 14 amino acids. V was clipped by 10 bases and J by 4 bases; unmatched bases: 8. Germline CDR1 is KGHDR and CDR2 is SFDVKD. Here the CDR3 reads CATSNTGATGELFF. CDR3 bases: TGTGCCACAAGCAATACAGGGGCCACCGGGGAGCTGTTTTTT.

CDR3 in amino acids: CASSLPGNYGYTF. Here the CDR3 DNA reads TGTGCCAGCAGTTTGCCGGGGAACTATGGCTACACCTTC. The J gene is TRBJ1-2, the V gene TRBV28, with D hard to call. The germline CDR1 and CDR2 sequences are MDHEN and SYDVKM. The V and J ends lost 3 bases and 2 bases respectively, with 7 bases between them. This CDR3 is 13 amino acids long.

In DNA, the CDR3 is TGTGCCAGCAGCTTAGGGTCGGGAGTCCACACTGAAGCTTTCTTT. This encodes CASSLGSGVHTEAFF. This chain uses TRBV7-6 with TRBJ1-1; D ambiguous. The germline V and J ends were trimmed by 1 base and 3 bases, with 12 bases remaining between them. CDR1 and CDR2 from the germline V gene are SGHVS and FNYEAQ. This CDR3 region has 15 residues.

This chain uses TRBV30 with TRBJ1-5, with no clear D. The V and J ends lost 3 bases and 0 bases respectively, with 6 bases between them. Germline loops: CDR1 GTSNPN, CDR2 SVGIG (reference sequence). The CDR3 is made up of 13 amino acids. CDR3 in amino acids: CAWRENSNQPQHF. For the CDR3, the DNA is TGTGCCTGGAGGGAAAATAGCAATCAGCCCCAGCATTTT.

V is TRBV5-1 and J is TRBJ1-1; maybe TRBD1 (6 bases). V gave up 4 bases and J gave up 1 base, with 8 bases separating them. Germline assignment: CDR1 SGHRS and CDR2 YFSETQ. This CDR3 is 13 amino acids long. Written as DNA, the CDR3 is TGCGCCAGCAGCCCCAGGGGGAACACTGAAGCTTTCTTT. It is translated as CASSPRGNTEAFF.

In this sample, this clone turned up once. This rearrangement joins TRBV7-8 to TRBJ1-2, with D possibly being TRBD1 (6 bases). CDR3 size: 14 residues. V shed 1 base and J shed 6 bases, with 12 bases lying between them. Germline CDR1 is SGHVS and CDR2 is FQNEAQ. CDR3 nucleotides: TGTGCCAGCAGCTTAGGAGGGGGGCAGGATGGCTACACCTTC. As protein: CASSLGGGQDGYTF.

The V and J genes are TRBV19 and TRBJ2-5; TRBD2 matches 10 bases. The ends lost 5 bases at V and 2 bases at J; junction bases unmatched: 11. The CDR3 has 17 amino acids. Germline CDR1 is LNHDA and CDR2 is SQIVND (reference sequence). Here the CDR3 DNA reads TGTGCCAGTAGTCGAAGCGGGAGGGCATCAAGACAAGAGACCCAGTACTTC. It is translated as CASSRSGRASRQETQYF.

This chain joins TRBV6-6 and TRBJ2-1, with D hard to call. The ends were cut back, 2 bases at V and 0 bases at J, with 8 bases in the middle. CDR3 size: 15 residues. Germline CDR1 and CDR2: MNHNY and SVGAGI (reference sequence). The CDR3 DNA reads as TGTGCCAGCAGTTACCCAACCCGCTCCTACAATGAGCAGTTCTTC. Translation gives CASSYPTRSYNEQFF.

This clone was seen just once. The rearrangement links TRBV9 to TRBJ2-2, with 12 bases identical to TRBD1. The V gene's germline CDR1 is SGDLS and CDR2 YYNGEE. With 3 bases clipped from V and 5 bases from J, the junction kept 8 bases outside the gene matches. The CDR3 has 17 amino acids. As DNA, the CDR3 is TGTGCCAGCAGCGGACCCCGGGACAGGGGGCAGACCGGGGAGCTGTTTTTT. The encoded protein is CASSGPRDRGQTGELFF.

The chain links TRBV6-5 to TRBJ2-2; D not certain. This CDR3 spans 14 amino acids. CDR1 is MNHEY and CDR2 is SVGAGI in the germline V gene. V was trimmed by 6 bases and J by 6 bases, leaving 14 bases between them. Written as DNA, the CDR3 is TGTGCCAGCAGGCCCCCACGGGTAGCCGGGGAGCTGTTTTTT. This sequence encodes CASRPPRVAGELFF.

The chain employs TRBV27 and TRBJ1-3; D gene uncertain. CDR3 length: 13 residues. Germline V CDR1 and CDR2: MNHEY, SMNVEV (reference sequence). The V end lost 6 bases, the J end lost 0 bases, and 6 bases lay between the germline ends. The CDR3, as DNA: TGTGCCAGCAGCTCTTCCTCTGGAAACACCATATATTTT. As protein: CASSSSSGNTIYF.

The CDR3 DNA sequence: TGTGCCAGCAGCACGCCCGGCCAAGAGACCCAGTACTTC. Its protein is CASSTPGQETQYF. The chain joins TRBV7-9 to TRBJ2-5; D is uncertain. The V end was cut by 5 bases, the J end by 1 base, with 8 bases between. Germline-derived CDR1 and CDR2 are SEHNR and FQNEAQ (reference sequence). CDR3 size: 13 residues.

The chain uses TRBV28 and TRBJ2-3; D uncertain. Between the trimmed V and J ends, which lost 4 bases and 2 bases, there was a span of 16 bases. The CDR3 has 16 amino acids. Per germline, CDR1 MDHEN and CDR2 SYDVKM. CDR3 in DNA: TGTGCCAGCAGTTCCCGAACGACACTTCTCACAGATACGCAGTATTTT. It encodes CASSSRTTLLTDTQYF.

J is TRBJ1-2 and V is TRBV2; a weak D match, TRBD1 (6 bases). The CDR3 spans 12 residues. The germline V and J ends were trimmed by 6 bases and 4 bases, with 9 bases remaining between them. Germline loops: CDR1 SNHLY, CDR2 FYNNEI. CDR3 nucleotide sequence: TGTGCCAGCAGGTGGGGGGCCTATGGCTACACCTTC. Translating it yields CASRWGAYGYTF.

This clone was observed a handful of times. V and J are TRBV5-1 and TRBJ2-1; D is possibly TRBD1 or TRBD2 (5 bases each). The CDR3 runs 16 residues. Trimming removed 4 bases at V and 3 bases at J, with 17 bases between. Germline V gene lookup returns CDR1 SGHRS and CDR2 YFSETQ. CDR3 bases: TGCGCCAGCAGCCCGGGTATCGGGACGGGCTACAATGAGCAGTTCTTC. This gives the protein CASSPGIGTGYNEQFF.

The chain carries TRBV5-8 and TRBJ2-1; 10 bases align to TRBD2. There are 16 residues in the CDR3. After removal of 4 bases from V and 7 bases from J, the junction contained 11 bases not matched to a gene. CDR1 is SGHTS and CDR2 is YDEGEE in the germline V gene. The CDR3 DNA reads as TGTGCCAGCAGCCCACGGGGTAGCGGGAGGAGGAATGAGCAGTTCTTC. Translation gives CASSPRGSGRRNEQFF.

The rearrangement joins TRBV9 to TRBJ2-1; TRBD2 is a possible D gene (6 bases). CDR1 is SGDLS, CDR2 YYNGEE, per germline. The ends were cut back, 0 bases at V and 2 bases at J, with 12 bases in the middle. The CDR3 has 16 residues. This chain's CDR3 is CASSVGREQPYNEQFF. CDR3 bases: TGTGCCAGCAGCGTAGGACGGGAGCAGCCCTACAATGAGCAGTTCTTC.

The chain has TRBV19 and TRBJ1-6; D remains ambiguous. In germline, CDR1 is LNHDA, CDR2 SQIVND (reference sequence). V gave up 6 bases and J gave up 7 bases, with 16 bases separating them. The CDR3 loop spans 15 amino acids. CDR3 protein: CASSRIGDGNSPLHF. The CDR3 DNA reads as TGTGCCAGTAGCCGGATTGGGGATGGGAATTCACCCCTCCACTTT.

The genes are TRBV30 and TRBJ2-7; D perhaps matches TRBD2 (6 bases). V shed 0 bases and J shed 0 bases, with 12 bases lying between them. The CDR3 loop spans 15 amino acids. The germline gives CDR1 GTSNPN, CDR2 SVGIG (reference sequence). The CDR3 sequence is CAWSVRGGVSYEQYF. In DNA form, the CDR3 reads TGTGCCTGGAGTGTACGAGGCGGGGTCTCCTACGAGCAGTACTTC.